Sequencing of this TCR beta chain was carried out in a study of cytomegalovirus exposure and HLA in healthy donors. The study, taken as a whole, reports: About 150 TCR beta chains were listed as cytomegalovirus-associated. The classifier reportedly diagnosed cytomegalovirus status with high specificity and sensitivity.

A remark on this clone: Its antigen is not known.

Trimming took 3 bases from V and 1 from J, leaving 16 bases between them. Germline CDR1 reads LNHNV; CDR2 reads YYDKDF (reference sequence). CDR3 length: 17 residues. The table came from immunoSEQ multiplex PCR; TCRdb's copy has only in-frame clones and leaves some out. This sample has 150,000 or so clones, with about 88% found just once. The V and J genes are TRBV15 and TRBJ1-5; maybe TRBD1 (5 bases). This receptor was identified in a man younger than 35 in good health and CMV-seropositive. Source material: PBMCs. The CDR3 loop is CATSRSLPGLSNQPQHF. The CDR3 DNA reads TGTGCCACCAGCAGGTCGCTTCCGGGACTGAGCAATCAGCCCCAGCATTTT.